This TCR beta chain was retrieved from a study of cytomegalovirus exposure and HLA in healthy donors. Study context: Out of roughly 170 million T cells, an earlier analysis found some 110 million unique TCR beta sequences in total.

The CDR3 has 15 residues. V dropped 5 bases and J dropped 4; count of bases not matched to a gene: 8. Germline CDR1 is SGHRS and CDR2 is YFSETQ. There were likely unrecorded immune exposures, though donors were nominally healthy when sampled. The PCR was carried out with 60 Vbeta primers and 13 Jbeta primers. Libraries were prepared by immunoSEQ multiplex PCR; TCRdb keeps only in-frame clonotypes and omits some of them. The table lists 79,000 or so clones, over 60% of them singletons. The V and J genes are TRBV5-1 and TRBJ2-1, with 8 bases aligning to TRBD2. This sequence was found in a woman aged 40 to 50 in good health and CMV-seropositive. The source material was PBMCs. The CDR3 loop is CASSPAGAGYNEQFF. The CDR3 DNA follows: TGCGCCAGCAGTCCAGCGGGGGCCGGGTACAATGAGCAGTTCTTC.